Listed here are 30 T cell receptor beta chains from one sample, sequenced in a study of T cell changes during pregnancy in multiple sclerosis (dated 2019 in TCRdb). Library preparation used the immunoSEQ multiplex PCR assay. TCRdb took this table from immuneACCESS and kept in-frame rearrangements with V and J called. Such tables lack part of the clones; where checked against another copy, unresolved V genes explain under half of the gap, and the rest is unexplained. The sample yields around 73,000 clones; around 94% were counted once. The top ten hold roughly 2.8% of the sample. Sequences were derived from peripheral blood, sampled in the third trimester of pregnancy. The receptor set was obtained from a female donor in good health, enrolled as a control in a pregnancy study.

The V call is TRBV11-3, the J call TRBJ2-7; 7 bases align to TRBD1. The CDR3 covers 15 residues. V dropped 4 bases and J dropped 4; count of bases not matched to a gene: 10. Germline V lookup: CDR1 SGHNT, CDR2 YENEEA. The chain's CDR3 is CASSSPPQQGYEQYF. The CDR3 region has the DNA TGTGCCAGCAGCTCGCCACCCCAACAGGGGTACGAGCAGTACTTC.

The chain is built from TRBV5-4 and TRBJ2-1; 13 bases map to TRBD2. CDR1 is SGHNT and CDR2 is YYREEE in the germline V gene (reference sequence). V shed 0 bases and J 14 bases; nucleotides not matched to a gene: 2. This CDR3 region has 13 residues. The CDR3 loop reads CASSLGLAGGEFF. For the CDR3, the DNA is TGTGCCAGCAGCTTGGGACTAGCGGGAGGTGAGTTCTTC.

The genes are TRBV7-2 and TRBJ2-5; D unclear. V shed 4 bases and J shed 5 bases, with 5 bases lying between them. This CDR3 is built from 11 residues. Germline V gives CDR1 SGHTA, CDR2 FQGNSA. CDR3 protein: CASSYRETQYF. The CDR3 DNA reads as TGTGCCAGCAGCTATCGGGAGACCCAGTACTTC.

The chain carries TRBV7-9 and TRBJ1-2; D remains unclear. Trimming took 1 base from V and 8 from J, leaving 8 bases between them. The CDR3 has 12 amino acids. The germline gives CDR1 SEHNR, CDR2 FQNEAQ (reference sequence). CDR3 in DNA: TGTGCCAGCAGCTTAGGAGATTCCGGCTACACCTTC. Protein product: CASSLGDSGYTF.

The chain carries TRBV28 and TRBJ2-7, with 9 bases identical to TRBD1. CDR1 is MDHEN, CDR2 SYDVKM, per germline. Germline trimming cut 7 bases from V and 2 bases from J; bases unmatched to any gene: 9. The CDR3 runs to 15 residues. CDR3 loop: CASKNLGQGPYEQYF. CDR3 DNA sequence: TGTGCCAGCAAAAATCTGGGACAGGGACCCTACGAGCAGTACTTC.

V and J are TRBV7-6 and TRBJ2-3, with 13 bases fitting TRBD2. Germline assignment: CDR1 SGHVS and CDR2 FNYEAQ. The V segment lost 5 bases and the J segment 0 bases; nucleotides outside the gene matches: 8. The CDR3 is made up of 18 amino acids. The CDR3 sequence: CASSRLAGGRSSTDTQYF. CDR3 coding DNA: TGTGCCAGCAGCAGACTAGCGGGAGGACGCTCTAGCACAGATACGCAGTATTTT. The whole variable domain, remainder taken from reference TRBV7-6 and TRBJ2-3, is GAGVSQSPRYKVTKRGQDVALRCDPISGHVSLYWYRQALGQGPEFLTYFNYEAQQDKSGLPNDRFSAERPEGSISTLTIQRTEQRDSAMYRCASSRLAGGRSSTDTQYFGPGTRLTVL.

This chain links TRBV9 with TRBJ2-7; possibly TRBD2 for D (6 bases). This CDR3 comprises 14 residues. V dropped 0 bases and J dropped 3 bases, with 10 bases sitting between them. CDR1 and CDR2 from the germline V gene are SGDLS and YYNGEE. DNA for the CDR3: TGTGCCAGCAGCGTAGCGGGAGAGCTCTACGAGCAGTACTTC. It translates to CASSVAGELYEQYF.

The CDR3 bases are TGTGCCAGTGAGACAGGGGCGCGAGGAAACACCATATATTTT. Protein product: CASETGARGNTIYF. The rearrangement links TRBV19 to TRBJ1-3; 8 nucleotides align to TRBD1. Germline V gives CDR1 LNHDA, CDR2 SQIVND (reference sequence). CDR3 length equals 14 residues. With V trimmed by 8 bases and J by 4 bases, 7 bases remained unmatched.

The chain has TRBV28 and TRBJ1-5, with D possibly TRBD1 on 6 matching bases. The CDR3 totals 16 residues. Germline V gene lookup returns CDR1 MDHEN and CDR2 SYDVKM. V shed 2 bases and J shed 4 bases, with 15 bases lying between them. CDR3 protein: CASSLAPQGWNQPQHF. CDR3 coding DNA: TGTGCCAGCAGTTTAGCTCCTCAGGGGTGGAATCAGCCCCAGCATTTT.

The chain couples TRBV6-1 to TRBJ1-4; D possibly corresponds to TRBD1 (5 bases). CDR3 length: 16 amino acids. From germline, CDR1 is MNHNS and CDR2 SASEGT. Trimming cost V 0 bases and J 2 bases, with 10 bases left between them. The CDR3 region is CASSEAQGSTNEKLFF. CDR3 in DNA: TGTGCCAGCAGTGAAGCCCAGGGTAGCACTAATGAAAAACTGTTTTTT.

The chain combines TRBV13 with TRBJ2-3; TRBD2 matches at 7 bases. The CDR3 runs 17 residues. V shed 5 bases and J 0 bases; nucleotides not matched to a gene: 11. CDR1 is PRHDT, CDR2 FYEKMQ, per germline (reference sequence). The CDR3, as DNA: TGTGCCAGCAGCACAAGTGCACTAGCGAGTAGCACAGATACGCAGTATTTT. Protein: CASSTSALASSTDTQYF.

CDR3 coding DNA: TGTGCCAGTAGGATTGGCCAGGGTGCTGGTGAAAAACTGTTTTTT. It is translated as CASRIGQGAGEKLFF. This chain links TRBV19 with TRBJ1-4; tentatively, D is TRBD1 (5 bases). CDR1 and CDR2 from the germline V gene are LNHDA and SQIVND (reference sequence). Trimming took off 6 bases at V and 7 bases at J, with 18 bases between the two ends. The CDR3 runs 15 residues.

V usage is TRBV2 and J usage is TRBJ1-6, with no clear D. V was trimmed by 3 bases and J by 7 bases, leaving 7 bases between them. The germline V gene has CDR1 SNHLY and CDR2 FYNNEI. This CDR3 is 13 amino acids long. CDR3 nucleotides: TGTGCCAGCAGTGATGGCCCAAATTCACCCCTCCACTTT. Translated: CASSDGPNSPLHF. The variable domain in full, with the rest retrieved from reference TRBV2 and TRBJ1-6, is EPEVTQTPSHQVTQMGQEVILRCVPISNHLYFYWYRQILGQKVEFLVSFYNNEISEKSEIFDDQFSVERPDGSNFTLKIRSTKLEDSAMYFCASSDGPNSPLHFGNGTRLTVT.

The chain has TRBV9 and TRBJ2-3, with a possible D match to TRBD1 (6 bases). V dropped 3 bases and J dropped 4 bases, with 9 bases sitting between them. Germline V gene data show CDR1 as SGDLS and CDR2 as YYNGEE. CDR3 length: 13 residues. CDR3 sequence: CASSDGGADTQYF. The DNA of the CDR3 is TGTGCCAGCAGCGATGGGGGCGCAGATACGCAGTATTTT.

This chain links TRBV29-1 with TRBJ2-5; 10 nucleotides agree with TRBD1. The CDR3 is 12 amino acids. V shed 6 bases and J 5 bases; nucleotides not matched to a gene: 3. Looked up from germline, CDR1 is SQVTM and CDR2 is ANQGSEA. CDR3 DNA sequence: TGCAGCGTGGGACAGGGGTGGGAGACCCAGTACTTC. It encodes CSVGQGWETQYF.

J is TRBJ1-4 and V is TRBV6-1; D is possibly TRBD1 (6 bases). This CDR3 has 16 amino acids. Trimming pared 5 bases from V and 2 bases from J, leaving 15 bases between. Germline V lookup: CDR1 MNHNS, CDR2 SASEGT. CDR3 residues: CASSKGPRGTNEKLFF. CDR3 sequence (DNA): TGTGCCAGCAGTAAAGGGCCAAGGGGGACTAATGAAAAACTGTTTTTT.

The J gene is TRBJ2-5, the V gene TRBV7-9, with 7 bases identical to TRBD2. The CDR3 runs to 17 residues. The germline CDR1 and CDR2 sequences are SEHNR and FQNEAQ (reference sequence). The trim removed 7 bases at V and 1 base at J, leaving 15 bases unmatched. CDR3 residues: CASTPGPGLAVQETQYF. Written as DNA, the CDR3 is TGTGCCAGCACCCCGGGGCCGGGGCTAGCGGTCCAAGAGACCCAGTACTTC.

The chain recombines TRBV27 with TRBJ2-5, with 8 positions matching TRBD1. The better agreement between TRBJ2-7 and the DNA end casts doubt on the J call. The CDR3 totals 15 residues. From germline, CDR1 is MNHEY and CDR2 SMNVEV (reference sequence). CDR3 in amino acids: CASSSGQGLSYEQYF. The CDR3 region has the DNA TGTGCCAGCAGTTCAGGACAGGGCTTGTCCTACGAGCAGTACTTC.

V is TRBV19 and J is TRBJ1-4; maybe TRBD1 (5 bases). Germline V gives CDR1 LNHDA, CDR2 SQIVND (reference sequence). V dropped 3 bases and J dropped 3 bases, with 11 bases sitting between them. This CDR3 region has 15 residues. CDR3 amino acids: CASSIKGQANEKLFF. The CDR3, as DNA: TGTGCCAGTAGTATCAAGGGGCAGGCTAATGAAAAACTGTTTTTT.

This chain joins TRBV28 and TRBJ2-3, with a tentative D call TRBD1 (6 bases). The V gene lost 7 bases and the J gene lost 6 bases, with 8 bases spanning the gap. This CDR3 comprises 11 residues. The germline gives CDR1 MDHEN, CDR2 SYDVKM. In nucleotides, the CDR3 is TGTGCCAGCACCGACAGGGATACGCAGTATTTT. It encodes CASTDRDTQYF.

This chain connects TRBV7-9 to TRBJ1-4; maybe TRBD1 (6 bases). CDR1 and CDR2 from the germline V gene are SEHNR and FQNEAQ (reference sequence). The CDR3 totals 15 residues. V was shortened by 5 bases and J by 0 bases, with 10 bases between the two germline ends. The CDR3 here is CASSDRSATNEKLFF. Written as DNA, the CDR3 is TGTGCCAGCAGCGACAGGAGTGCAACTAATGAAAAACTGTTTTTT.

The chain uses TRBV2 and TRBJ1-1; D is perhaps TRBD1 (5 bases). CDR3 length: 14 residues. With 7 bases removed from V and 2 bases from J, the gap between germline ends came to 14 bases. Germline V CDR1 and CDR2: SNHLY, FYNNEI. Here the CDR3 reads CASTLRQLNTEAFF. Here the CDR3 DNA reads TGTGCCAGCACCTTGAGACAGCTTAACACTGAAGCTTTCTTT.

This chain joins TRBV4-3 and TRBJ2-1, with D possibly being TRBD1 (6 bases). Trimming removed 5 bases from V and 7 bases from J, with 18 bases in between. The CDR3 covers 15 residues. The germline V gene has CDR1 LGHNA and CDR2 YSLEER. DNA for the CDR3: TGCGCCAGCAGCGAGGGACAAGGGAGTGGAAATGAGCAGTTCTTC. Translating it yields CASSEGQGSGNEQFF.

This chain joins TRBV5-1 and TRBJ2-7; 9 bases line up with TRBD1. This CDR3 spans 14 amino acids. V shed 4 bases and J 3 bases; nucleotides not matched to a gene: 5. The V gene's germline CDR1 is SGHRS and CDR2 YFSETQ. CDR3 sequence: CASSPGTGSYEQYF. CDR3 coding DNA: TGCGCCAGCAGCCCCGGGACAGGGAGCTACGAGCAGTACTTC.

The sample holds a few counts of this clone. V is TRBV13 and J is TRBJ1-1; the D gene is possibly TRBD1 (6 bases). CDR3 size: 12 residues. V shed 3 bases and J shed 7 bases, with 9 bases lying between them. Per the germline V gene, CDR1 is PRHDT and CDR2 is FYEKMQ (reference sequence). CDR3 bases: TGTGCCAGCAGCTTGCGGGGGCATGAAGCTTTCTTT. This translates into CASSLRGHEAFF.

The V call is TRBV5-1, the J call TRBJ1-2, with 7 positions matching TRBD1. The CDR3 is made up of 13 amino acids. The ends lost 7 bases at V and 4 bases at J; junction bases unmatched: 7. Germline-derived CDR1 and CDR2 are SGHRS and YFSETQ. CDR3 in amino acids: CASATGAAYGYTF. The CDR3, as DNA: TGCGCCAGCGCCACAGGGGCGGCCTATGGCTACACCTTC.

DNA for the CDR3: TGTGCCAGCAGCTTGGGGTTGGGGACAGCCACCGGGGAGCTGTTTTTT. As protein: CASSLGLGTATGELFF. This chain connects TRBV5-4 to TRBJ2-2, with 7 positions matching TRBD1. The CDR3 spans 16 residues. Germline V gene lookup returns CDR1 SGHNT and CDR2 YYREEE (reference sequence). With V trimmed by 0 bases and J by 4 bases, 6 bases remained unmatched.

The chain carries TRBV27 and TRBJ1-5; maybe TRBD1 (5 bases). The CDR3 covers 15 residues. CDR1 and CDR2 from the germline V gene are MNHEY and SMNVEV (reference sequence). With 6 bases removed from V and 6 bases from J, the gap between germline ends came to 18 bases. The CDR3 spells CASRSSGAPAQPQHF. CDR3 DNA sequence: TGTGCCAGCAGATCTAGCGGGGCCCCGGCTCAGCCCCAGCATTTT.

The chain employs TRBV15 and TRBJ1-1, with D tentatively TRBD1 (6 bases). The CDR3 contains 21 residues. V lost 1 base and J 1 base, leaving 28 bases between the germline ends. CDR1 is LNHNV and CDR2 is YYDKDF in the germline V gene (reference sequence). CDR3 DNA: TGTGCCACCAGCAGAGCCCTCCCCCTAGTCACCTACGTGGACAGGAACACTGAAGCTTTCTTT. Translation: CATSRALPLVTYVDRNTEAFF.

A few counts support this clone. CDR3 in DNA: TGCGCCACCTGGGGGGTGATCCTCTCTGGAAACACCATATATTTT. It translates to CATWGVILSGNTIYF. The V and J genes are TRBV10-1 and TRBJ1-3; D perhaps matches TRBD1 (5 bases). The V gene's germline CDR1 is WNHNN and CDR2 SYGVQD (reference sequence). V lost 10 bases and J 0 bases, leaving 16 bases between the germline ends. The CDR3 extends over 15 amino acids.